The 18 T cell receptor beta chains below all came from one sample that was sequenced in a study of blood T cell repertoires in COVID-19. Using immunoSEQ multiplex PCR, the repertoire was profiled, and TCRdb retains in-frame clones only, with some absent. In the table there are more than 90,000 clones, approximately 77% of which are singletons. Source material: peripheral blood. These receptors were collected from a woman at least 80 years old with acute or convalescent COVID-19.

This chain joins TRBV10-3 and TRBJ1-1, with 7 nucleotides matching TRBD1. This CDR3 is built from 13 residues. Germline V gene lookup returns CDR1 ENHRY and CDR2 SYGVKD. With V trimmed by 4 bases and J by 6 bases, 5 bases remained unmatched. The CDR3 here is CAISGDRVSEAFF. In nucleotides, the CDR3 is TGTGCCATCAGTGGAGACAGGGTTTCTGAAGCTTTCTTT.

This chain's CDR3 is CASSFRDRVYGYTF. The CDR3 nucleotides read TGTGCCAGCAGCTTCCGGGACAGGGTCTATGGCTACACCTTC. The J gene is TRBJ1-2, the V gene TRBV6-5; the match to TRBD1 covers 9 bases. The CDR3 has 14 residues. Germline trimming cut 6 bases from V and 4 bases from J; bases unmatched to any gene: 6. Germline lookup yields CDR1 MNHEY and CDR2 SVGAGI.

This clone came up a few times. The chain uses TRBV27 and TRBJ2-5; possible D gene TRBD1, 5 bases. CDR3 length: 14 amino acids. The germline V gene has CDR1 MNHEY and CDR2 SMNVEV (reference sequence). Deletions cut 0 bases from V and 7 bases from J, with 12 bases between. CDR3 nucleotide sequence: TGTGCCAGCAGTTTATCAGGACACGATAGGACCCAGTACTTC. Translated: CASSLSGHDRTQYF.

This clone was detected only a few times. This chain connects TRBV11-2 to TRBJ2-7; TRBD1 is a possible D gene (6 bases). The CDR3 runs to 14 residues. V was trimmed by 5 bases and J by 3 bases, leaving 14 bases between them. Germline V gives CDR1 SGHAT, CDR2 FQNNGV. CDR3 region: CASSGTTGFYEQYF. Here the CDR3 DNA reads TGTGCCAGCAGCGGTACCACAGGGTTCTACGAGCAGTACTTC.

This chain links TRBV28 with TRBJ1-2; weak D call: TRBD1 (6 bases). Germline CDR1 MDHEN, CDR2 SYDVKM. CDR3 size: 13 residues. Deletions cut 5 bases from V and 8 bases from J, with 15 bases between. This chain's CDR3 is CASSLQGRRGYTF. The CDR3 nucleotides read TGTGCCAGCAGTCTACAGGGCAGGCGCGGCTACACCTTC.

V usage is TRBV30 and J usage is TRBJ2-2; D is ambiguous. Trimming removed 3 bases from V and 6 bases from J, with 8 bases in between. CDR3 length equals 12 residues. CDR1 GTSNPN and CDR2 SVGIG come from the germline V gene (reference sequence). CDR3 nucleotide sequence: TGTGCCTGGAGCCGGGTCCCCGGGGAGCTGTTTTTT. It specifies CAWSRVPGELFF.

The chain links TRBV18 to TRBJ1-3; 7 bases agree with TRBD1. The length of the CDR3 is 17 residues. Trimming took 3 bases from V and 0 from J; bases not matched to a gene: 8. Germline V CDR1 and CDR2: KGHSH, LQKENI. CDR3: CASSPQRQGTSGNTIYF. The CDR3 bases are TGTGCCAGCTCACCCCAACGACAGGGTACCTCTGGAAACACCATATATTTT. Filled out from reference TRBV18 and TRBJ1-3, the complete variable domain reads NAGVMQNPRHLVRRRGQEARLRCSPMKGHSHVYWYRQLPEEGLKFMVYLQKENIIDESGMPKERFSAEFPKEGPSILRIQQVVRGDSAAYFCASSPQRQGTSGNTIYFGEGSWLTVV.

The J gene is TRBJ2-7, the V gene TRBV11-2; 14 nucleotides line up with TRBD2. Trimming cost V 3 bases and J 7 bases; bases outside gene matches: 5. This CDR3 is 15 amino acids long. Germline loops: CDR1 SGHAT, CDR2 FQNNGV. CDR3 in DNA: TGTGCCAGCAGCTTCGGACTAGCGGGAGGATATGAGCAGTACTTC. As protein: CASSFGLAGGYEQYF.

The chain combines TRBV7-2 with TRBJ2-7, with a weak D call TRBD2 (5 bases). The V gene lost 1 base and the J gene lost 3 bases, with 13 bases spanning the gap. The CDR3 sequence is 15 residues long. Germline V gene sequence: CDR1 SGHTA, CDR2 FQGNSA. CDR3 protein: CASSLDLAYFYEQYF. CDR3 nucleotide sequence: TGTGCCAGCAGCTTAGACCTAGCTTATTTCTACGAGCAGTACTTC.

The J gene is TRBJ2-3, the V gene TRBV5-1, with D perhaps TRBD1 (6 bases). Germline CDR1 and CDR2: SGHRS and YFSETQ. This CDR3 has 14 residues. Deletions cut 7 bases from V and 2 bases from J, with 14 bases between. This CDR3 is CASYRDHLTDTQYF. In DNA form, the CDR3 reads TGCGCCAGCTACAGGGACCACCTCACAGATACGCAGTATTTT.

This chain links TRBV7-3 with TRBJ1-2, with 10 bases identical to TRBD1. Looked up from germline, CDR1 is SGHTA and CDR2 is FQGTGA. The ends lost 5 bases at V and 2 bases at J; junction bases unmatched: 2. There are 14 residues in the CDR3. CDR3 sequence: CASSGQGGNYGYTF. The CDR3, as DNA: TGTGCCAGCAGCGGACAGGGGGGGAACTATGGCTACACCTTC.

Only a few counts were recorded for this clone. The chain carries TRBV14 and TRBJ2-1; 9 positions match TRBD1. J lost 4 bases, V lost 4 bases, and 11 bases had no gene match. The germline gives CDR1 SGHDN, CDR2 FVKESK. The CDR3 is 17 residues long. For the CDR3, the DNA is TGTGCCAGCAGCCCCCAGTGGGGACAGGGAATTTACAATGAGCAGTTCTTC. Its translation is CASSPQWGQGIYNEQFF.

This clone appeared many times. V usage is TRBV28 and J usage is TRBJ2-6; a possible D gene is TRBD2 (6 bases). V was shortened by 6 bases and J by 4 bases, with 13 bases between the two germline ends. The CDR3 runs to 15 residues. Germline V gene lookup returns CDR1 MDHEN and CDR2 SYDVKM. The CDR3 here is CASSRLVSGANVLTF. Here the CDR3 DNA reads TGTGCCAGCAGCAGACTAGTGAGCGGGGCCAACGTCCTGACTTTC.

The table lists this clone with a few counts. The chain recombines TRBV7-9 with TRBJ2-7, with D uncertain. CDR1 and CDR2 (germline): SEHNR, FQNEAQ (reference sequence). This CDR3 has 13 residues. V gave up 2 bases and J gave up 3 bases, with 8 bases separating them. The chain's CDR3 is CASSLTGGYEQYF. DNA of the CDR3: TGTGCCAGCAGCTTAACGGGTGGCTACGAGCAGTACTTC.

This sequence joins TRBV7-9 and TRBJ2-3, with TRBD1 matching 9 bases. The CDR3 sequence is 15 residues long. The V segment lost 4 bases and the J segment 4 bases; nucleotides outside the gene matches: 6. Looked up from germline, CDR1 is SEHNR and CDR2 is FQNEAQ (reference sequence). The CDR3 DNA reads TGTGCCAGCAGCTCCCGGACAGGGGTGTCAGATACGCAGTATTTT. This codes for CASSSRTGVSDTQYF.

About this clone: The same CDR3 can be traced to other DNA sequences in this sample. The V and J genes are TRBV5-1 and TRBJ1-5, with 9 bases that match TRBD1. With 4 bases clipped from V and 4 bases from J, the junction kept 3 bases outside the gene matches. Germline CDR1 SGHRS, CDR2 YFSETQ. The CDR3 extends over 14 amino acids. CDR3 in DNA: TGCGCCAGCAGCGCGGGACAGGGTAATCAGCCCCAGCATTTT. Translated, it gives CASSAGQGNQPQHF.

This clone appeared a single time. The rearrangement joins TRBV5-4 to TRBJ1-6, with 7 bases matching TRBD1. V lost 4 bases and J lost 10; bases outside the gene matches: 8. The germline CDR1 and CDR2 sequences are SGHNT and YYREEE (reference sequence). The CDR3 is 14 residues long. CDR3 amino acids: CASSLRQGWSPLHF. The CDR3 coding sequence is TGTGCCAGCAGCCTCAGACAGGGCTGGTCACCCCTCCACTTT.

The chain couples TRBV7-9 to TRBJ2-1; tentative D call: TRBD1 (5 bases). The V and J ends lost 5 bases and 2 bases respectively, with 16 bases between them. The CDR3 extends over 16 amino acids. Germline CDR1 and CDR2: SEHNR and FQNEAQ (reference sequence). The CDR3 protein is CASSPYSQGTYNEQFF. CDR3 in DNA: TGTGCCAGCAGCCCCTACTCTCAGGGAACCTACAATGAGCAGTTCTTC.